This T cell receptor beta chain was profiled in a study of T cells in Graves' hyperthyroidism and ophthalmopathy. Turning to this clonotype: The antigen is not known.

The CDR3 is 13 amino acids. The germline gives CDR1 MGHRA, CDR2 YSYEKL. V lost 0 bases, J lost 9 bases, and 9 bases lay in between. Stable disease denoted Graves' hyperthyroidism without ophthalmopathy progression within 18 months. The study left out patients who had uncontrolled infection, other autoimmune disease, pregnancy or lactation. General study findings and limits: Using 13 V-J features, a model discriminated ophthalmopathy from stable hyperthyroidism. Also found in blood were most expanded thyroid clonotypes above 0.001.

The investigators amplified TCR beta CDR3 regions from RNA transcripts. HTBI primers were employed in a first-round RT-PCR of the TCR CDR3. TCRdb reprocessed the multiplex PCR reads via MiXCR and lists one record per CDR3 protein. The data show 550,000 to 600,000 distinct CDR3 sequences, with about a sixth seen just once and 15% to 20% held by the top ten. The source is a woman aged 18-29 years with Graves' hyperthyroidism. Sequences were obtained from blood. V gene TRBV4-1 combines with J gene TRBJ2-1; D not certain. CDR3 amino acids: CASSQDLRSEQFF. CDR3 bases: TGCGCCAGCAGCCAAGATTTGAGGTCTGAGCAGTTCTTC.